The next 6 T cell receptor beta chains were all read from a single sample in a study of blood T cells in healthy people across ages. A second about 6 to 12 cycle PCR used barcoded and J-beta primers. TCRdb independently ran MiXCR on the 5' RACE reads; one entry per CDR3 protein. The table lists 650,000 to 800,000 distinct CDR3 sequences, under 55% of them singletons. Material for sequencing was blood. The receptors stem from a man in his fifties or sixties in good health.

The chain links TRBV20-1 to TRBJ1-5, with D uncertain. The V and J ends lost 0 bases and 5 bases respectively, with 8 bases between them. CDR1 and CDR2 (germline): DFQATT, SNEGSKA (reference sequence). This CDR3 has 13 amino acids. For the CDR3, the DNA is TGCAGTGCTAGAGATCCCCGAGATCAGCCCCAGCATTTT. It codes for CSARDPRDQPQHF.

This clonotype was observed a single time. V gene TRBV14 combines with J gene TRBJ2-3; 13 nucleotides agree with TRBD2. V trimming: 1 base; J trimming: 6 bases; junction bases outside the gene matches: 13. The CDR3 spans 19 residues. CDR1 SGHDN and CDR2 FVKESK come from the germline V gene. The CDR3 is CASSQVQGLAGLMGDTQYF. DNA of the CDR3: TGTGCCAGCAGCCAAGTCCAGGGACTAGCGGGGTTGATGGGGGATACGCAGTATTTT. Full variable domain (outside the CDR3, taken from reference TRBV14 and TRBJ2-3): EAGVTQFPSHSVIEKGQTVTLRCDPISGHDNLYWYRRVMGKEIKFLLHFVKESKQDESGMPNNRFLAERTGGTYSTLKVQPAELEDSGVYFCASSQVQGLAGLMGDTQYFGPGTRLTVL.

This clonotype was seen only a few times. The chain links TRBV4-3 to TRBJ2-3; 9 bases match TRBD2. The CDR3 spans 18 residues. CDR1 and CDR2 from the germline V gene are LGHNA and YSLEER. The ends lost 0 bases at V and 4 bases at J; junction bases unmatched: 11. CDR3: CASSQDLSGGLLADTQYF. Here the CDR3 DNA reads TGCGCCAGCAGCCAAGATTTGAGCGGGGGGCTCCTTGCAGATACGCAGTATTTT.

The chain recombines TRBV20-1 with TRBJ2-3, with D perhaps assigned TRBD1 or TRBD2 (5 bases each). Germline lookup yields CDR1 DFQATT and CDR2 SNEGSKA (reference sequence). Trimming removed 3 bases at V and 6 bases at J, with 13 bases between. The length of the CDR3 is 13 residues. This CDR3 reads CSARGPATDTQYF. The CDR3 bases are TGCAGTGCTAGGGGACCCGCCACGGATACGCAGTATTTT.

This chain uses TRBV3-1 with TRBJ2-5; a weak D match, TRBD1 (5 bases). The germline gives CDR1 LGHDT, CDR2 YNNKEL (reference sequence). V was pared by 1 base and J by 0 bases, with 9 bases between. The CDR3 is 15 amino acids. The CDR3 coding sequence is TGTGCCAGCAGCCAAGGGACACTGTACCAAGAGACCCAGTACTTC. As protein: CASSQGTLYQETQYF.

This clonotype was seen a handful of times. The rearrangement joins TRBV24-1 to TRBJ2-5; 7 nucleotides agree with TRBD1. From germline, CDR1 is KGHDR and CDR2 SFDVKD. The CDR3 consists of 15 residues. Trimming took 3 bases from V and 2 from J; bases not matched to a gene: 5. DNA for the CDR3: TGTGCCACCAGTGATGCCGGGACAGCACAAGAGACCCAGTACTTC. This translates into CATSDAGTAQETQYF.